These T cell receptor beta chains were read from a single sample in a study of beta chain features in type 1 diabetes. Clones were sequenced by immunoSEQ multiplex PCR, and TCRdb holds only the in-frame ones, with some missing. The data show around 170,000 clones, roughly 9% seen once. Material: central memory CD4+ T cells from blood. These receptors were obtained from a woman between 25 and 40 years old with type 1 diabetes. The CDR3 runs from the conserved cysteine through the conserved F or W. A D gene is named only where the DNA matches it firmly. Expanded clones get a size class; other rows say once, few or many, or leave the size out.

len: 15; j_gene: TRBJ2-2; abundance: .; d_gene: .; v_gene: TRBV4-1; CDR3aa: CASSQATTITGELFF; CDR3nt: TGCGCAAGCAGCCAAGCTACGACAATCACCGGGGAGCTGTTTTTT
len: 15; j_gene: TRBJ1-5; abundance: few; d_gene: TRBD1; v_gene: TRBV6-5; CDR3aa: CASRTGTGIHQPQHF; CDR3nt: TGTGCCAGCAGAACCGGGACAGGGATCCATCAGCCCCAGCATTTT
len: 15; j_gene: TRBJ2-2; abundance: many; d_gene: .; v_gene: TRBV4-1; CDR3aa: CASSQDYRGYGELFF; CDR3nt: TGCGCCAGCAGCCAAGATTATCGAGGTTACGGGGAGCTGTTTTTT
len: 16; j_gene: TRBJ1-6; abundance: .; d_gene: TRBD1; v_gene: TRBV9; CDR3aa: CASSGGGQGFNSPLHF; CDR3nt: TGTGCCAGCAGCGGAGGCGGACAGGGATTTAATTCACCCCTCCACTTT
len: 13; j_gene: TRBJ1-4; abundance: many; d_gene: TRBD1; v_gene: TRBV7-2; CDR3aa: CASSTGGGEKLFF; CDR3nt: TGTGCCAGCAGCACAGGGGGCGGCGAAAAACTGTTTTTT
len: 15; j_gene: TRBJ2-1; abundance: .; d_gene: TRBD2; v_gene: TRBV19; CDR3aa: CASSIFSGTSGEQFF; CDR3nt: TGTGCCAGTAGTATCTTCTCCGGGACTAGCGGCGAGCAGTTCTTC
len: 16; j_gene: TRBJ2-7; abundance: few; d_gene: TRBD1; v_gene: TRBV7-2; CDR3aa: CASSFYPGQGSYEQYF; CDR3nt: TGTGCCAGCAGCTTTTACCCGGGACAGGGTTCTTACGAGCAGTACTTC
len: 15; j_gene: TRBJ1-5; abundance: .; d_gene: .; v_gene: TRBV9; CDR3aa: CASSVAGDTYQPQHF; CDR3nt: TGTGCCAGCAGCGTAGCTGGGGACACCTATCAGCCCCAGCATTTT
len: 15; j_gene: TRBJ1-1; abundance: few; d_gene: .; v_gene: TRBV11-2; CDR3aa: CASSAEGGGNTEAFF; CDR3nt: TGTGCCAGCAGCGCCGAGGGTGGAGGGAACACTGAAGCTTTCTTT
len: 14; j_gene: TRBJ2-5; abundance: few; d_gene: .; v_gene: TRBV29-1; CDR3aa: CSVDEGGFQETQYF; CDR3nt: TGCAGCGTTGACGAGGGGGGGTTCCAAGAGACCCAGTACTTC
len: 18; j_gene: TRBJ1-4; abundance: .; d_gene: .; v_gene: TRBV9; CDR3aa: CASTISTLRWPTNEKLFF; CDR3nt: TGTGCCAGCACCATCTCGACTCTGCGATGGCCGACTAATGAAAAACTGTTTTTT
len: 13; j_gene: TRBJ1-5; abundance: .; d_gene: .; v_gene: TRBV19; CDR3aa: CASSNYRNQPQHF; CDR3nt: TGTGCCAGTAGTAATTACAGGAATCAGCCCCAGCATTTT
len: 15; j_gene: TRBJ2-3; abundance: few; d_gene: TRBD1; v_gene: TRBV5-1; CDR3aa: CASSPGTGGADTQYF; CDR3nt: TGCGCCAGCAGCCCCGGAACAGGGGGCGCAGATACGCAGTATTTT
len: 13; j_gene: TRBJ2-3; abundance: few; d_gene: TRBD1; v_gene: TRBV2; CDR3aa: CASSGDRADTQYF; CDR3nt: TGTGCCAGCAGTGGGGACAGAGCAGATACGCAGTATTTT
len: 13; j_gene: TRBJ2-3; abundance: .; d_gene: TRBD1; v_gene: TRBV29-1; CDR3aa: CSVAGQHTDTQYF; CDR3nt: TGCAGCGTTGCGGGACAGCACACAGATACGCAGTATTTT
len: 14; j_gene: TRBJ2-5; abundance: .; d_gene: .; v_gene: TRBV30; CDR3aa: CAWSLSLRQETQYF; CDR3nt: TGTGCCTGGAGTCTTAGTTTGCGGCAAGAGACCCAGTACTTC
len: 15; j_gene: TRBJ2-7; abundance: few; d_gene: .; v_gene: TRBV18; CDR3aa: CASSLTRTRDYEQYF; CDR3nt: TGTGCCAGCTCACTCACCAGGACTCGCGACTACGAGCAGTACTTC
len: 14; j_gene: TRBJ2-5; abundance: few; d_gene: .; v_gene: TRBV4-2; CDR3aa: CASSLQEVQETQYF; CDR3nt: TGTGCCAGCAGCCTCCAGGAGGTTCAAGAGACCCAGTACTTC
len: 16; j_gene: TRBJ2-4; abundance: few; d_gene: .; v_gene: TRBV4-1; CDR3aa: CASSHGSEIAKNIQYF; CDR3nt: TGCGCCAGCAGCCACGGAAGCGAGATAGCCAAAAACATTCAGTACTTC
len: 14; j_gene: TRBJ1-2; abundance: .; d_gene: .; v_gene: TRBV19; CDR3aa: CASSIDTALYGYTF; CDR3nt: TGTGCCAGTAGTATAGACACAGCCCTCTATGGCTACACCTTC
len: 15; j_gene: TRBJ1-2; abundance: .; d_gene: .; v_gene: TRBV5-1; CDR3aa: CASSPAAAATYGYTF; CDR3nt: TGCGCCAGCAGCCCGGCGGCGGCAGCCACCTATGGCTACACCTTC
len: 15; j_gene: TRBJ2-1; abundance: few; d_gene: TRBD2; v_gene: TRBV7-3; CDR3aa: CASSGPGLNYNEQFF; CDR3nt: TGTGCCAGCAGCGGTCCGGGACTAAATTACAATGAGCAGTTCTTC
len: 14; j_gene: TRBJ1-2; abundance: .; d_gene: TRBD1; v_gene: TRBV9; CDR3aa: CATGQGAQNYGYTF; CDR3nt: TGTGCCACCGGGCAGGGGGCGCAAAACTATGGCTACACCTTC
len: 15; j_gene: TRBJ2-1; abundance: few; d_gene: TRBD2; v_gene: TRBV4-1; CDR3aa: CASSQASGRNNEQFF; CDR3nt: TGCGCCAGCAGCCAAGCAAGCGGGAGGAACAATGAGCAGTTCTTC
len: 15; j_gene: TRBJ1-1; abundance: .; d_gene: TRBD1; v_gene: TRBV15; CDR3aa: CATTPGTASNTEAFF; CDR3nt: TGTGCCACCACCCCCGGGACAGCGTCGAACACTGAAGCTTTCTTT
len: 15; j_gene: TRBJ2-7; abundance: .; d_gene: .; v_gene: TRBV5-4; CDR3aa: CASRPTGSLSYEQYF; CDR3nt: TGTGCCAGCAGGCCAACAGGGTCGCTCTCCTACGAGCAGTACTTC
len: 12; j_gene: TRBJ2-7; abundance: .; d_gene: TRBD2; v_gene: TRBV30; CDR3aa: CAWAGAGGEQYF; CDR3nt: TGTGCCTGGGCCGGGGCGGGGGGCGAGCAGTACTTC
len: 14; j_gene: TRBJ2-1; abundance: few; d_gene: .; v_gene: TRBV28; CDR3aa: CASSYPQGSNEQFF; CDR3nt: TGTGCCAGCAGTTACCCACAGGGAAGCAATGAGCAGTTCTTC
len: 14; j_gene: TRBJ2-1; abundance: few; d_gene: .; v_gene: TRBV5-1; CDR3aa: CASSSQGSYNEQFF; CDR3nt: TGCGCCAGCAGCTCTCAGGGCTCCTACAATGAGCAGTTCTTC
len: 13; j_gene: TRBJ2-1; abundance: .; d_gene: TRBD2; v_gene: TRBV5-8; CDR3aa: CASSLEFGLAHFF; CDR3nt: TGTGCCAGCAGCTTGGAGTTTGGACTAGCCCACTTCTTC
len: 13; j_gene: TRBJ1-1; abundance: .; d_gene: .; v_gene: TRBV10-3; CDR3aa: CAKRRDMNTEAFF; CDR3nt: TGTGCCAAACGCAGGGATATGAACACTGAAGCTTTCTTT
len: 14; j_gene: TRBJ2-3; abundance: .; d_gene: TRBD1; v_gene: TRBV6-1; CDR3aa: CASSDRDSSDTQYF; CDR3nt: TGTGCCAGCAGCGACCGGGACAGCTCCGATACGCAGTATTTT
len: 18; j_gene: TRBJ2-6; abundance: few; d_gene: .; v_gene: TRBV11-2; CDR3aa: CASTPGHRLGSGANVLTF; CDR3nt: TGTGCCAGCACCCCAGGGCACAGGCTCGGGTCTGGGGCCAACGTCCTGACTTTC
len: 15; j_gene: TRBJ2-1; abundance: few; d_gene: TRBD1; v_gene: TRBV29-1; CDR3aa: CSVDRGRGHINEQFF; CDR3nt: TGCAGCGTTGATCGGGGCAGGGGGCACATCAATGAGCAGTTCTTC
len: 15; j_gene: TRBJ1-2; abundance: few; d_gene: TRBD1; v_gene: TRBV11-2; CDR3aa: CASSLWTGDNYGYTF; CDR3nt: TGTGCCAGCAGCCTGTGGACAGGGGATAACTATGGCTACACCTTC
len: 15; j_gene: TRBJ2-7; abundance: .; d_gene: TRBD2; v_gene: TRBV29-1; CDR3aa: CSVLIASGFSYEQYF; CDR3nt: TGCAGCGTCCTAATTGCTAGCGGGTTCTCCTACGAGCAGTACTTC
len: 14; j_gene: TRBJ2-1; abundance: .; d_gene: .; v_gene: TRBV11-2; CDR3aa: CASSPRETYNEQFF; CDR3nt: TGTGCCAGCAGCCCACGGGAGACCTACAATGAGCAGTTCTTC
len: 13; j_gene: TRBJ1-2; abundance: .; d_gene: .; v_gene: TRBV11-1; CDR3aa: CASSSITDSGYTF; CDR3nt: TGTGCCAGCAGCTCGATCACAGATTCTGGCTACACCTTC
len: 15; j_gene: TRBJ1-1; abundance: few; d_gene: TRBD1; v_gene: TRBV7-2; CDR3aa: CASSLTGTELTEAFF; CDR3nt: TGTGCCAGCAGCTTAACGGGGACAGAACTAACCGAAGCTTTCTTT
len: 14; j_gene: TRBJ1-1; abundance: .; d_gene: TRBD1; v_gene: TRBV28; CDR3aa: CASLAGGAFTEAFF; CDR3nt: TGTGCCAGCCTGGCAGGGGGCGCCTTTACTGAAGCTTTCTTT
len: 15; j_gene: TRBJ2-7; abundance: .; d_gene: .; v_gene: TRBV4-1; CDR3aa: CASSPGQGRTYEQYF; CDR3nt: TGCGCCAGCAGCCCTGGGCAGGGGAGAACCTACGAGCAGTACTTC
len: 13; j_gene: TRBJ2-1; abundance: few; d_gene: .; v_gene: TRBV6-5; CDR3aa: CASRAIDFNEQFF; CDR3nt: TGTGCCAGCAGAGCCATCGACTTTAATGAGCAGTTCTTC
len: 15; j_gene: TRBJ2-4; abundance: few; d_gene: .; v_gene: TRBV28; CDR3aa: CASSFSRGVKNIQYF; CDR3nt: TGTGCCAGCAGTTTTTCCCGGGGTGTCAAAAACATTCAGTACTTC
len: 13; j_gene: TRBJ2-5; abundance: .; d_gene: .; v_gene: TRBV6-6; CDR3aa: CASQRGRGETQYF; CDR3nt: TGTGCCAGTCAAAGGGGCAGGGGAGAGACCCAGTACTTC
len: 14; j_gene: TRBJ2-7; abundance: few; d_gene: .; v_gene: TRBV7-2; CDR3aa: CASSQAGRGYEQYF; CDR3nt: TGTGCCAGCAGCCAAGCCGGTCGGGGCTACGAGCAGTACTTC
len: 15; j_gene: TRBJ2-1; abundance: .; d_gene: TRBD1; v_gene: TRBV19; CDR3aa: CASSQTGQGLGEQFF; CDR3nt: TGTGCCAGTAGCCAAACGGGACAGGGTTTGGGTGAGCAGTTCTTC
len: 15; j_gene: TRBJ2-6; abundance: few; d_gene: TRBD2; v_gene: TRBV11-3; CDR3aa: CASSLGGTGANVLTF; CDR3nt: TGTGCCAGCAGCTTGGGAGGGACTGGGGCCAACGTCCTGACTTTC
len: 15; j_gene: TRBJ2-1; abundance: few; d_gene: TRBD2; v_gene: TRBV5-1; CDR3aa: CASSLDGLAGVEQFF; CDR3nt: TGCGCCAGCAGCTTGGACGGACTAGCGGGAGTAGAGCAGTTCTTC
len: 15; j_gene: TRBJ2-5; abundance: few; d_gene: TRBD1; v_gene: TRBV10-3; CDR3aa: CAISVGTGWGETQYF; CDR3nt: TGTGCCATCAGTGTTGGGACAGGTTGGGGGGAGACCCAGTACTTC
len: 15; j_gene: TRBJ2-1; abundance: few; d_gene: TRBD2; v_gene: TRBV7-9; CDR3aa: CASSSVLAGGDEQFF; CDR3nt: TGTGCCAGCAGCTCGGTACTAGCGGGAGGCGATGAGCAGTTCTTC
len: 13; j_gene: TRBJ1-5; abundance: few; d_gene: .; v_gene: TRBV29-1; CDR3aa: CSVQGRFDQPQHF; CDR3nt: TGCAGCGTTCAGGGGCGGTTTGATCAGCCCCAGCATTTT